This T cell receptor (beta chain) is from a study of cytomegalovirus exposure and HLA in healthy donors (dated by TCRdb to the late 2010s). Turning to the overall study: An earlier analysis of some 600 of the donors reported approximately 300 Gb of sequence data and 117 million unique TCR beta sequences obtained from about 179 million T cells. Typing coverage differed by locus: A, B, C, DRB1 and DQB1 were typed in roughly 620-630 donors, DQA1 in roughly 510, DPA1 in some 600, and DPB1 in just under 480. HLA typing included class I and class II loci at four-digit resolution. Rather than drawing on any new phenotypic data, the later analysis identified candidate immune exposures from TCR beta sequences and the way those sequences occurred across donors. Among over 350 genotyped donors of the cohort, an average of about 240,000 unique TCR beta nucleotide sequences were sequenced per donor, roughly a sixth of them non-productive. A later analysis re-examined previously published TCR beta repertoires from several hundred donors and added high-resolution HLA genotyping to investigate patterns of TCR occurrence. To predict cytomegalovirus infection status, the study brought together high-throughput TCR immunosequencing, statistical association of individual TCRs with disease status, and machine learning. Every discovery cohort repertoire had been produced on one sequencing platform. In addition to the first cohort of roughly 700 subjects, a separate validation cohort of approximately 130 different subjects was used. Alongside the repertoire data, information on donor age, sex, ethnicity and CMV serostatus was compiled. About 310 gigabases of sequencing data and approximately 93 million unique TCR sequences were included in an early release covering under 650 HLA-typed donors. The aim of the study was to test whether cataloging public T cell receptors could identify signatures of past pathogen exposure. Four to six DR-DQ haplotypes were handled as single units for association and clustering, since linkage in the cohort was strong. Using immunosequencing, the study profiled T cell repertoires from fewer than 850 subjects and related those repertoires to cytomegalovirus serostatus. Among the roughly 370 genotyped donors, approximately 77% belonged to the genetic ancestry cluster associated with self-reported Caucasian donors. To decide whether each TCR beta V gene segment behaved as functional or pseudogenic, an earlier analysis of approximately 600 of the donors relied on high-throughput TCR beta sequencing. A later genetic analysis used genome-wide SNP genotypes for about three fifths of the 666 donors, treating that subset as a discovery cohort.

The cohort comprised fewer than 750 healthy bone marrow donors. All cohort members were sampled while nominally healthy, although unrecorded immune exposures were likely present. The donor was CMV seropositive and was included in the group of about 290 seropositive cohort members. A peripheral blood sample was collected from each donor, and TCR beta sequencing was performed on peripheral blood mononuclear cells. The Qiagen DNeasy Blood Extraction Kit was used to extract genomic DNA from the blood cell samples. According to the germline V gene, CDR1 reads KGHSH and CDR2 reads LQKENI. The CDR3 runs 15 residues from the cysteine to the phenylalanine. Only the CDR3 region is kept as DNA, spanning 45 bases read in frame from base 1. The junction carries 8 bases between V and J, which are trimmed by 3 bases and 2 bases respectively. The study at large found these results: Sequencing depth was assumed to be roughly uniform across donors in the presence/absence analyses, though that assumption may not hold. A later analysis found that most CMV-associated TCR beta chains appeared HLA-restricted, with HLA associations seemingly driven largely by CMV exposure. In vitro tests confirmed that a few of the cytomegalovirus-associated TCR beta chains recognize cytomegalovirus antigens. Some IMGT-functional V segments, including TRBV6-2 and TRBV6-3, could not be told apart with the 87-base-pair reads, so those segments were excluded. A further reported finding was that TCR beta sequences accurately predicted the HLA-A and HLA-B alleles for most subjects in the first cohort. A later analysis reported that several top co-occurrence clusters appeared linked to parvovirus B19, influenza, CMV and Epstein-Barr virus. Only TCR beta chains were sequenced in this cohort, and the absence of alpha or paired-chain data limited detectable features. Compared with equally common non-associated chains, HLA-associated TCR beta chains in a later analysis were more clonally expanded and had lower generation probabilities. In a later analysis, some 17,000 TCR beta sequences were associated with specific HLA alleles at a false discovery rate of 0.05. Because counts were too low, around 18 rarely observed V segments, including chromosome 9 orphons, were left out of the earlier analysis of roughly 600 of the donors. Because HLA typing was unavailable for some donors at each locus, only the typed subset was used in association tests. Across donors, most TCR sequences were observed very rarely, whereas some public TCRs were present in many individuals. The study gave a list of 150 to 200 TCR beta chains associated with cytomegalovirus. A later genetic analysis reported fewer N-insertions in productive TCRs among donors in an Asian-associated ancestry cluster than the roughly 670-donor mean. Linkage disequilibrium might explain the correlated functional status among segregating V segments, but an unknown experimental factor could not be ruled out. In an earlier analysis of under 600 of the donors, most TCR beta V segments were observed in productive rearrangements about 87% or about 30% of the time, broadly matching IMGT annotations. For the cohort, immune exposure information was limited to CMV serostatus. Assigning TCR associations to individual alleles was difficult when HLA alleles, especially DR and DQ, strongly co-occurred. It was suggested by the authors that the approach could potentially be generalized to other disease states and immunological phenotypes. A later analysis found that TCR association rates varied across HLA loci, with DRB1 alleles showing the most associated TCRs and HLA-C alleles the fewest. In a later genetic analysis, a missense DCLRE1C variant was associated with V-gene and J-gene trimming of TCR beta chains, and the association was replicated in an independent cohort. The classifier was reported to diagnose cytomegalovirus status with high specificity and sensitivity in both the original cohort and the validation cohort. A cluster of highly shared sequence variants was judged likely to be a technical artifact of the sequencing pipeline.

The library was produced with the immunoSEQ multiplex PCR assay. The multiplex PCR relied on a mix of 60 forward primers for TCR Vbeta segments and 13 reverse primers for TCR Jbeta segments. Amplification of the CDR3 region of rearranged TCR beta genes was performed with a multiplex PCR assay on genomic DNA. On the Illumina HiSeq System, the amplified TCR beta libraries were sequenced as 87-base-pair reads. In the authors' own workflow: Across the roughly 700 repertoires, a later analysis counted approximately 83 million unique TCR beta chains, around 10 million of which were shared by at least two donors. To remove PCR and sequencing errors, raw reads were error-corrected and collapsed into unique sequences using a nearest-neighbor algorithm that merged closely related sequences. To assign V, D and J gene segments, CDR3 sequences were aligned to IMGT reference sequences. For a sequence to be retained, at least a six-nucleotide match to both a V gene segment and a J gene segment was required. A rearrangement was called productive if the CDR3 had no stop codons and remained in frame with V and J, and every other rearrangement was called non-productive. CDR3 was defined by IMGT convention, running from the second conserved V-encoded cysteine to the conserved J-encoded phenylalanine. The earlier analysis of 500 to 750 of the donors excluded any sequence lacking an unambiguous match to a single V gene segment. An earlier analysis of around 600 of the donors classified V segments as functional when productive rearrangements were above 56.7% and as segregating when the standard deviation between donors was above 5%. A statistical classification framework was built for diagnosing cytomegalovirus status from the catalog of TCR beta chain sequences. In a later analysis, TCR nucleotide sequences were compared against IMGT/GENE-DB human TR gene sequences so that V and J genes could be assigned. In a later analysis, CDR3 sequences and most-parsimonious VDJ recombination scenarios were assigned using the TCRdist pipeline. In a later analysis, every TCR beta chain was defined by the combination of its CDR3 amino acid sequence and its V-gene family, and reads without a unique V-gene family were dropped. To address suspected cross-contamination and a sequencing artifact, a later analysis removed roughly 580 highly shared, low-generation-probability nucleotide sequences. For each public chain, a later analysis derived a clonal expansion index from normalized ranks of inferred template counts within each repertoire. In a later analysis, generation probabilities were computed with a VDJ recombination model fitted to out-of-frame rearrangements, and the resulting probabilities were checked against IGoR. In a later analysis, TCR-TCR, TCR-HLA and TCR-CMV co-occurrence was scored with hypergeometric tests, and a repertoire-size bias correction was applied to TCR pairs. A later analysis estimated false discovery rates by permuting HLA or CMV assignments 20 times. A later analysis grouped co-occurring TCRs with DBSCAN, adding TCRdist sequence similarity when clustering within HLA-allele-positive subsets. Repertoires with fewer than 30,000 or more than 120,000 public chains, plus five repertoires with anomalous nucleotide sharing, were excluded from co-occurrence clustering. TCRdb stores this immuneACCESS table with in-frame sequences only. Part of the clones is absent; in the studies checked, under half of the shortfall reflects unresolved V genes, and no reason is known for the rest. V and J calls and clone size are as listed in that table; D and trimming were resolved from the DNA. Present in this sample are a few hundred thousand clones, 70% to 80% of which were seen just once. The ten largest clones capture roughly 2.5% of the sample.

As for this clone: Its binding antigen is unknown. Within one base of it there is no much larger clone, and no base qualities were kept.

The sample was PBMCs. The V and J genes are TRBV18 and TRBJ2-6; the D gene is perhaps TRBD1, on 6 matching bases. This clonotype was obtained from a woman aged 55-69 years in good health and CMV-seropositive. The sequenced DNA is TGTGCCAGCTCACCCTCAGGGGCTGGGGCCAACGTCCTGACTTTC. Protein translation: CASSPSGAGANVLTF.